This T cell receptor (beta chain) was sequenced for a study of beta chain features in type 1 diabetes. Study-level points and caveats: All four CD4+ subsets from Type 1 diabetes patients carried moderately but significantly shorter TCRB CDR3s.

This clone has more than one count but fewer than ten. Antigen: not known. cDNA synthesis used the whole RNA isolate, giving expressed TCRB sequences. The average output of naive, central memory and regulatory T cell samples was several million reads. The data were produced by immunoSEQ multiplex PCR, yet TCRdb's version contains in-frame clones alone and is incomplete. The table lists roughly 180,000 clones, about 7.8% of them singletons. The sample taken for sequencing was central memory CD4+ T cells from blood. This TCR was sampled from a middle-aged woman with type 1 diabetes.

The CDR3 spells CASTPGGGRTDTQYF. CDR3 DNA sequence: TGTGCCAGTACGCCCGGCGGGGGCCGCACAGATACGCAGTATTTT. The chain employs TRBV19 and TRBJ2-3, with D tentatively TRBD2 (7 bases). Germline CDR1 and CDR2: LNHDA and SQIVND (reference sequence). Trimming shortened V by 7 bases and J by 1 base, and 15 bases separated the two germline ends. The CDR3 runs 15 residues.